This T cell receptor beta chain was captured by sequencing in a study of blood T cell repertoires in COVID-19. TCRdb's copy holds only in-frame clones and misses some; the assay was immunoSEQ multiplex PCR. This table has more than 15,000 clones, 70% to 90% appearing once. The table lists this clone with a few counts. Germline assignment: CDR1 SNHLY and CDR2 FYNNEI. This CDR3 is 15 amino acids long. V was clipped by 7 bases and J by 7 bases; unmatched bases: 13. The chain has TRBV2 and TRBJ2-7; TRBD1 matches 10 bases. The TCR originated in a human donor with active COVID-19. The donor label of this sample is uncertain. Sequenced sample: peripheral blood. CDR3 sequence: CASTTSGQGRKEQYF. The DNA of the CDR3 is TGTGCCAGCACGACCTCGGGACAGGGGCGTAAAGAGCAGTACTTC.